Given below is one T cell receptor beta chain in context. Its antigen is still unknown. TCRdb reprocessed the RT-PCR reads via MiXCR and lists one record per CDR3 protein. The sample has a few hundred thousand distinct CDR3 sequences; 21% are singletons. This sample stems from a study of response to subunit inactivated influenza vaccine. Overall study findings and caveats: Authors suggested each seasonal flu vaccination may recruit only limited numbers of new T cells.

Trimming took off 6 bases at V and 0 bases at J, with 11 bases between the two ends. The CDR3 covers 14 residues. In germline, CDR1 is DFQATT, CDR2 SNEGSKA (reference sequence). The TCR comes from a man between 45 and 75 years old who received an inactivated influenza vaccine. The J gene is TRBJ2-2, the V gene TRBV20-1; D is unresolved. This material consisted of PBMCs from blood, taken about 20 months after vaccination. CDR3 in DNA: TGCAGTGCCAAGGGAACCGCGAACACCGGGGAGCTGTTTTTT. It encodes CSAKGTANTGELFF.